The 18 T cell receptor beta chains listed next were all sequenced from one sample in a study of T cell responses to AZD1222 COVID-19 vaccine. Clones were read by immunoSEQ multiplex PCR, and TCRdb kept only the in-frame ones, dropping some. Counted here are about 120,000 clones, about nine tenths occurring once; the ten biggest clones make up 7.2%. The sequencing used peripheral blood, collected on day 0 of AZD1222 vaccination. Receptors were obtained from an adult in good health.

The chain joins TRBV28 to TRBJ1-6; TRBD1 aligns across 9 bases. The trim removed 4 bases at V and 11 bases at J, leaving 9 bases unmatched. Germline V CDR1 and CDR2: MDHEN, SYDVKM. The CDR3 covers 15 residues. CDR3 residues: CASSSTTGQGTPLHF. For the CDR3, the DNA is TGTGCCAGCAGTTCCACCACGGGACAGGGAACACCCCTCCACTTT.

V and J are TRBV3-1 (or the pseudogene TRBV3-2) and TRBJ1-1; D is unclear. The CDR3 length is 13 residues. Trimming left V 4 bases short and J 2 bases short, with 8 bases between. Germline V lookup: CDR1 LGHDT, CDR2 YNNKEL (reference sequence). CDR3 nucleotides: TGTGCCAGCAGCCGAAACCGAAACACTGAAGCTTTCTTT. Translating gives CASSRNRNTEAFF.

This chain joins TRBV9 and TRBJ1-1; D may be TRBD1 (6 bases). CDR1 and CDR2 (germline): SGDLS, YYNGEE. Trimming stripped 0 bases from V and 10 bases from J, with 13 bases between. The CDR3 extends over 13 amino acids. CDR3 loop: CASSVDGGLLAFF. The CDR3 nucleotides read TGTGCCAGCAGCGTAGACGGGGGGCTGTTAGCTTTCTTT.

This sequence joins TRBV27 and TRBJ1-4; D gene uncertain. The V end lost 2 bases, the J end lost 0 bases, and 16 bases lay between the germline ends. The CDR3 is 18 amino acids. The V gene's germline CDR1 is MNHEY and CDR2 SMNVEV (reference sequence). CDR3 DNA: TGTGCCAGCAGTTTAAATGCACTGGACGGAGCAACTAATGAAAAACTGTTTTTT. Translating gives CASSLNALDGATNEKLFF.

The chain employs TRBV5-5 and TRBJ2-7; 13 nucleotides line up with TRBD2. Losses at the gene ends were 3 bases for V and 0 bases for J; bases not matched to a gene: 12. CDR3 size: 19 residues. CDR1 and CDR2 (germline): SGHKS, YYEKEE (reference sequence). CDR3 amino acids: CASSSARGGLAGPSYEQYF. CDR3 DNA sequence: TGTGCCAGCAGCTCGGCTAGGGGGGGACTAGCGGGACCCTCCTACGAGCAGTACTTC. Drawing the rest from reference TRBV5-5 and TRBJ2-7, the complete variable domain is DAGVTQSPTHLIKTRGQQVTLRCSPISGHKSVSWYQQVLGQGPQFIFQYYEKEERGRGNFPDRFSARQFPNYSSELNVNALLLGDSALYLCASSSARGGLAGPSYEQYFGPGTRLTVT.

This sequence joins TRBV6-1 and TRBJ1-3; 10 positions agree with TRBD1. V was pared by 1 base and J by 2 bases, with 2 bases of the junction left unmatched. Germline CDR1 reads MNHNS; CDR2 reads SASEGT. This CDR3 has 16 residues. DNA of the CDR3: TGTGCCAGCAGTGAAGGCGGGACAGGGGCTGGAAACACCATATATTTT. Protein: CASSEGGTGAGNTIYF.

The rearrangement links TRBV6-2 or TRBV6-3 to TRBJ1-1; D unclear. The germline gives CDR1 MNHEY, CDR2 SVGEGT. The CDR3 is 11 amino acids. Trimming shortened V by 7 bases and J by 8 bases, and 11 bases separated the two germline ends. CDR3 loop: CASTPGLEAFF. The CDR3 DNA sequence: TGTGCCAGCACCCCAGGTTTAGAAGCTTTCTTT.

The chain carries TRBV6-4 and TRBJ2-3; D may correspond to TRBD1 or TRBD2 (6 bases each). In germline, CDR1 is MRHNA, CDR2 SNTAGT. The V and J ends lost 2 bases and 4 bases respectively, with 10 bases between them. CDR3 size: 14 residues. The CDR3 DNA reads as TGTGCCAGCAGTGACCGGGGGCTGGCAGATACGCAGTATTTT. This encodes CASSDRGLADTQYF.

The gene calls are TRBV7-8 and TRBJ1-5; D ambiguous. The V end lost 3 bases, the J end lost 3 bases, and 9 bases lay between the germline ends. Germline CDR1 is SGHVS and CDR2 is FQNEAQ. There are 14 residues in the CDR3. The CDR3 is CASSFPGFNQPQHF. DNA of the CDR3: TGTGCCAGCAGCTTCCCCGGGTTCAATCAGCCCCAGCATTTT.

The rearrangement joins TRBV23-1 to TRBJ2-7; D uncertain. TRBV23-1 counts as an open reading frame of uncertain function. V shed 5 bases and J shed 0 bases, with 11 bases lying between them. This CDR3 spans 14 amino acids. CDR3 residues: CASSFGTSSYEQYF. CDR3 nucleotide sequence: TGCGCCAGCAGTTTTGGAACTTCCTCCTACGAGCAGTACTTC.

This chain links TRBV5-8 with TRBJ1-6; D is unclear. The CDR3 sequence is 14 residues long. Germline CDR1 is SGHTS and CDR2 is YDEGEE. V gave up 5 bases and J gave up 4 bases, with 10 bases separating them. The CDR3 sequence is CASSPGPYNSPLHF. CDR3 nucleotide sequence: TGTGCCAGCAGTCCGGGTCCTTATAATTCACCCCTCCACTTT.

CDR3 DNA sequence: TGTGCCAGCAGCGCTCTTAAGGGGTTGGGTGGTGAGCAGTTCTTC. Its protein product is CASSALKGLGGEQFF. This chain links TRBV7-2 with TRBJ2-1; a weak D match, TRBD1 (5 bases). The CDR3 runs to 15 residues. Germline CDR1 is SGHTA and CDR2 is FQGNSA. The V end was cut by 5 bases, the J end by 9 bases, with 20 bases between.

The chain links TRBV30 to TRBJ1-4; unclear D gene. The germline CDR1 and CDR2 sequences are GTSNPN and SVGIG (reference sequence). The CDR3 spans 13 residues. V lost 0 bases to trimming and J lost 4 bases, with 6 bases between them. The CDR3 DNA reads TGTGCCTGGAGTGTACGCGGTAATGAAAAACTGTTTTTT. Translated: CAWSVRGNEKLFF.

The rearrangement uses TRBV3-1 (or the pseudogene TRBV3-2) and TRBJ1-4; D is unresolved. Germline assignment: CDR1 LGHDT and CDR2 YNNKEL (reference sequence). The CDR3 has 13 amino acids. With 10 bases removed from V and 7 bases from J, the gap between germline ends came to 16 bases. The CDR3 nucleotides are TGTGCCACCAGATCTTGGTTGAGTGAAAAACTGTTTTTT. Translation gives CATRSWLSEKLFF.

The rearrangement joins TRBV18 to TRBJ2-3; TRBD1 is a possible D gene (6 bases). The length of the CDR3 is 17 residues. The germline V gene encodes CDR1 KGHSH and CDR2 LQKENI. Trimming removed 0 bases from V and 1 base from J, with 14 bases in between. The CDR3 sequence: CASSPPGTRRGTDTQYF. The CDR3 nucleotides read TGTGCCAGCTCACCACCAGGGACAAGAAGAGGCACAGATACGCAGTATTTT.

This clone has a single count. The V gene is TRBV24-1, the J gene TRBJ2-2, with a tentative D call TRBD2 (7 bases). Germline V CDR1 and CDR2: KGHDR, SFDVKD. Trimming left V 4 bases short and J 3 bases short, with 17 bases between. CDR3 length equals 17 residues. DNA for the CDR3: TGTGCCACCAGTGAAATTCGGGGGGCGTCGGACACCGGGGAGCTGTTTTTT. Translation: CATSEIRGASDTGELFF.

This chain links TRBV13 with TRBJ2-1; D remains unclear. Germline CDR1 reads PRHDT; CDR2 reads FYEKMQ (reference sequence). Trimming stripped 5 bases from V and 8 bases from J, with 16 bases between. CDR3 size: 14 residues. For the CDR3, the DNA is TGTGCCAGCAGCCCCCTCGATAGCCACCATGAGCAGTTCTTC. It encodes CASSPLDSHHEQFF. The entire variable domain, with the rest obtained from reference TRBV13 and TRBJ2-1, is as follows: AAGVIQSPRHLIKEKRETATLKCYPIPRHDTVYWYQQGPGQDPQFLISFYEKMQSDKGSIPDRFSAQQFSDYHSELNMSSLELGDSALYFCASSPLDSHHEQFFGPGTRLTVL.

The chain is built from TRBV7-2 and TRBJ2-3; 9 bases are a match to TRBD2. Germline loops: CDR1 SGHTA, CDR2 FQGNSA. The CDR3 totals 16 residues. V was pared by 1 base and J by 2 bases, with 4 bases of the junction left unmatched. CDR3 in DNA: TGTGCCAGCAGCTTAGGAGCGGGAGGTATCACAGATACGCAGTATTTT. It specifies CASSLGAGGITDTQYF.